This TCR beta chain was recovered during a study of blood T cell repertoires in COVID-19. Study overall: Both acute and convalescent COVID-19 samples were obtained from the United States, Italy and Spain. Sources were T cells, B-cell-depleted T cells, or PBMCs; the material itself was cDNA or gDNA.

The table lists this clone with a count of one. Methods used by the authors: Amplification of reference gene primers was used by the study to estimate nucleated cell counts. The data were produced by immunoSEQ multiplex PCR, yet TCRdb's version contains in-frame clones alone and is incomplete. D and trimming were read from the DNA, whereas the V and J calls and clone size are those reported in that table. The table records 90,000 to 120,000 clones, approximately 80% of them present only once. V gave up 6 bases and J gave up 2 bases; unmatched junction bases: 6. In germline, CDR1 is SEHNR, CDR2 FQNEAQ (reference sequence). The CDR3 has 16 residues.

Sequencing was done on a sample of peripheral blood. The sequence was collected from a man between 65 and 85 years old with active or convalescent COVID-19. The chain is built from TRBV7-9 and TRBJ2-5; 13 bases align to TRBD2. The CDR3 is CASSPWTSGGQETQYF. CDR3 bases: TGTGCCAGCAGTCCTTGGACTAGCGGGGGACAAGAGACCCAGTACTTC.